This is a list of T cell receptor beta chains from one sample in a study of T cell responses to AZD1222 COVID-19 vaccine. Here immunoSEQ multiplex PCR was the method, and the copy in TCRdb shows in-frame clones only, minus some. The sample holds approximately 90,000 clones, 90% seen once. This specimen was peripheral blood, taken on day 0 of AZD1222 vaccination. Receptors were obtained from an adult in good health. Both conserved end residues are part of each CDR3. Fields, in order: V gene, D gene, J gene, clone size, CDR3 protein, CDR3 DNA. D genes are given only for firm matches. Some rows have no size entry. The others give once, few or many, or a class for an expanded clone.

TRBV7-7	NA	TRBJ1-3	NA	CASSETAGSGNTIYF	TGTGCTAGCAGCGAGACAGCCGGTTCAGGGAACACCATATATTTT
TRBV7-9	NA	TRBJ2-4	NA	CASTMGGATKNIQYF	TGTGCCAGCACCATGGGTGGGGCAACCAAAAACATTCAGTACTTC
TRBV12-3/TRBV12-4	NA	TRBJ2-1	NA	CASSNHGANEQFF	TGTGCCAGCAGTAATCATGGGGCCAATGAGCAGTTCTTC
TRBV12-1	NA	TRBJ1-5	NA	CASSPGRDSRLDQPQHF	TGTGCCAGCAGCCCCGGTCGGGACAGCCGGTTGGATCAGCCCCAGCATTTT
TRBV7-2	NA	TRBJ2-7	NA	CASSSVRGYEQYF	TGTGCCAGCAGCTCCGTAAGGGGGTACGAGCAGTACTTC
TRBV28	NA	TRBJ1-4	NA	CASSRGRGNEKLFF	TGTGCCAGCAGTCGGGGGCGGGGTAATGAAAAACTGTTTTTT
TRBV7-9	NA	TRBJ1-2	NA	CAIPGTTVYGYTF	TGTGCCATCCCCGGGACAACGGTCTATGGCTACACCTTC
TRBV5-1	NA	TRBJ1-3	NA	CASSARPGQVSGNTIYF	TGCGCCAGCAGCGCGAGACCGGGACAAGTCTCTGGAAACACCATATATTTT
TRBV29-1	NA	TRBJ2-1	NA	CSVEDPDRQGYNEQFF	TGCAGCGTTGAAGATCCGGACCGGCAGGGTTACAATGAGCAGTTCTTC
TRBV6-5	NA	TRBJ2-1	NA	CAAEGHLYNEQFF	TGTGCCGCGGAGGGGCACCTATACAATGAGCAGTTCTTC
TRBV28	NA	TRBJ2-7	NA	CASSLGRPPRYEQYF	TGTGCCAGCAGCCTCGGACGGCCTCCTCGCTACGAGCAGTACTTC
TRBV5-1	NA	TRBJ2-2	NA	CASSWDPNTGELFF	TGCGCCAGCAGCTGGGACCCAAACACCGGGGAGCTGTTTTTT
TRBV18	NA	TRBJ2-1	NA	CASSPTVSSYNEQFF	TGTGCCAGCTCACCTACAGTGAGCTCCTACAATGAGCAGTTCTTC
TRBV27	TRBD1	TRBJ2-5	NA	CASSLSSSGQGWSQYF	TGTGCCAGCAGTTTATCGTCCTCCGGACAGGGCTGGTCCCAGTACTTC
TRBV9	TRBD2	TRBJ2-1	NA	CASSPRLAGNNEQFF	TGTGCCAGCAGCCCCAGACTAGCGGGGAACAATGAGCAGTTCTTC
TRBV5-8	NA	TRBJ1-5	once	CASSPRYRANQPQHF	TGTGCCAGCAGCCCCCGGTACAGGGCTAATCAGCCCCAGCATTTT
TRBV5-1	TRBD1	TRBJ1-1	once	CASSFPGTGGDEAFF	TGCGCCAGCAGCTTCCCCGGGACAGGGGGCGATGAAGCTTTCTTT
TRBV11-2	TRBD1	TRBJ2-7	NA	CASSRRGRGTGFHEQYF	TGTGCCAGCAGCCGACGAGGGCGGGGGACAGGGTTCCACGAGCAGTACTTC
TRBV5-6	NA	TRBJ2-7	NA	CASSLAQPYEQYF	TGTGCCAGCAGCTTGGCACAGCCCTACGAGCAGTACTTC
TRBV6-5	TRBD1	TRBJ2-5	NA	CASTGTVYETQYF	TGTGCCAGCACCGGGACAGTATACGAGACCCAGTACTTC
TRBV6-2/TRBV6-3	NA	TRBJ1-1	NA	CASSYSSTANTEAFF	TGTGCCAGCAGTTACTCTTCGACAGCGAACACTGAAGCTTTCTTT